These 30 T cell receptor beta chains were sequenced from one sample in a study of cytomegalovirus exposure and HLA in healthy donors. The PCR contained 60 Vbeta and 13 Jbeta primers. Profiling relied on immunoSEQ multiplex PCR, and the TCRdb table lists in-frame clones only, not all of them. The data show more than 150,000 clones, about four fifths seen once. Material: PBMCs. Receptors originate from a man in his forties in good health and CMV-seronegative.

V gene TRBV5-1 combines with J gene TRBJ2-1; D ambiguous. Germline V gene data show CDR1 as SGHRS and CDR2 as YFSETQ. The CDR3 consists of 15 residues. Trimming shortened V by 0 bases and J by 0 bases, and 7 bases separated the two germline ends. Here the CDR3 reads CASSLGQVSYNEQFF. CDR3 sequence (DNA): TGCGCCAGCAGCTTGGGGCAGGTCTCCTACAATGAGCAGTTCTTC. Full variable domain (remainder filled in from reference TRBV5-1 and TRBJ2-1): KAGVTQTPRYLIKTRGQQVTLSCSPISGHRSVSWYQQTPGQGLQFLFEYFSETQRNKGNFPGRFSGRQFSNSRSEMNVSTLELGDSALYLCASSLGQVSYNEQFFGPGTRLTVL.

This rearrangement joins TRBV4-3 to TRBJ2-7; maybe TRBD1 (5 bases). In germline, CDR1 is LGHNA, CDR2 YSLEER. The V end lost 0 bases, the J end lost 0 bases, and 15 bases lay between the germline ends. The CDR3 covers 17 residues. The CDR3 is CASSQDPLQVSSYEQYF. DNA of the CDR3: TGCGCCAGCAGCCAAGATCCCCTACAGGTTAGCTCCTACGAGCAGTACTTC.

This chain joins TRBV28 and TRBJ2-1, with 13 bases aligning to TRBD2. In germline, CDR1 is MDHEN, CDR2 SYDVKM. CDR3 length: 22 residues. The J segment lost 4 bases and the V segment lost 1 base, leaving 19 bases of the junction unmatched. This chain's CDR3 is CASSLSLPRTSGSYRVYNEQFF. CDR3 DNA: TGTGCCAGCAGTTTATCTCTGCCGAGGACTAGCGGGAGCTACCGGGTTTACAATGAGCAGTTCTTC. The variable domain in full, completed from reference TRBV28 and TRBJ2-1, reads DVKVTQSSRYLVKRTGEKVFLECVQDMDHENMFWYRQDPGLGLRLIYFSYDVKMKEKGDIPEGYSVSREKKERFSLILESASTNQTSMYLCASSLSLPRTSGSYRVYNEQFFGPGTRLTVL.

The V call is TRBV5-6, the J call TRBJ1-1; 11 nucleotides align to TRBD1. Germline V gene sequence: CDR1 SGHDT, CDR2 YYEEEE. This CDR3 is built from 18 residues. V lost 1 base, J lost 2 bases, and 10 bases stayed unmatched. The CDR3 DNA sequence: TGTGCCAGCAGCTTGTTGTCTGGACAGGGGGCGGAAAACACTGAAGCTTTCTTT. It is translated as CASSLLSGQGAENTEAFF.

This clone was seen only once. This chain joins TRBV10-3 and TRBJ1-5; D ambiguous. The CDR3 runs to 15 residues. Germline values: CDR1 ENHRY, CDR2 SYGVKD. Trimming cost V 4 bases and J 0 bases, with 10 bases left between them. The CDR3 region is CAISVSGNSNQPQHF. The CDR3 DNA is TGTGCCATCAGTGTCTCCGGGAATAGCAATCAGCCCCAGCATTTT.

The rearrangement links TRBV19 to TRBJ2-2; the match to TRBD2 covers 7 bases. The CDR3 extends over 15 amino acids. CDR1 and CDR2 (germline): LNHDA, SQIVND (reference sequence). The junction had 2 bases not matched to a gene; V was cut back by 3 bases and J by 1 base. CDR3 loop: CASSIGGRNTGELFF. The CDR3 nucleotides are TGTGCCAGTAGTATTGGCGGGAGGAACACCGGGGAGCTGTTTTTT. The variable domain in full, completed from reference TRBV19 and TRBJ2-2, reads DGGITQSPKYLFRKEGQNVTLSCEQNLNHDAMYWYRQDPGQGLRLIYYSQIVNDFQKGDIAEGYSVSREKKESFPLTVTSAQKNPTAFYLCASSIGGRNTGELFFGEGSRLTVL.

This chain's CDR3 is CASSQSTGTGDEKLFF. The CDR3 coding sequence is TGCGCCAGCAGCCAAAGCACCGGGACAGGGGATGAAAAACTGTTTTTT. The rearrangement links TRBV4-1 to TRBJ1-4; 10 bases fit TRBD1. In germline, CDR1 is MGHRA, CDR2 YSYEKL. The CDR3 is 16 amino acids. Germline trimming cut 2 bases from V and 6 bases from J; bases unmatched to any gene: 6.

The CDR3 nucleotides are TGTGCCAGCAGCTTCGGACGGTCCGGGACAGGGGCTCAGCCCCAGCATTTT. Translated: CASSFGRSGTGAQPQHF. V usage is TRBV7-2 and J usage is TRBJ1-5; 10 nucleotides line up with TRBD1. CDR1 and CDR2 (germline): SGHTA, FQGNSA. J was trimmed by 6 bases and V by 3 bases; bases with no gene match: 11. The CDR3 is made up of 17 amino acids.

V is TRBV15 and J is TRBJ1-3; D is unresolved. This CDR3 spans 13 amino acids. In germline, CDR1 is LNHNV, CDR2 YYDKDF (reference sequence). V lost 6 bases and J 3 bases, leaving 9 bases between the germline ends. CDR3 sequence reads: CATRSGYGNTIYF. CDR3 in DNA: TGTGCCACCAGGTCCGGTTATGGAAACACCATATATTTT. Variable domain in full (rest from reference TRBV15 and TRBJ1-3): DAMVIQNPRYQVTQFGKPVTLSCSQTLNHNVMYWYQQKSSQAPKLLFHYYDKDFNNEADTPDNFQSRRPNTSFCFLDIRSPGLGDTAMYLCATRSGYGNTIYFGEGSWLTVV.

This rearrangement joins TRBV6-1 to TRBJ1-3; 7 nucleotides match TRBD1. Germline CDR1 is MNHNS and CDR2 is SASEGT. J was trimmed by 3 bases and V by 6 bases; bases with no gene match: 8. The CDR3 has 15 residues. The CDR3 region is CASSLGGQIGNTIYF. The CDR3 DNA follows: TGTGCCAGCAGCCTTGGGGGACAGATTGGAAACACCATATATTTT.

The gene calls are TRBV6-5 and TRBJ2-5; tentatively, D is TRBD2 (6 bases). The CDR3 spans 14 residues. Deletions cut 8 bases from V and 1 base from J, with 14 bases between. CDR1 and CDR2 from the germline V gene are MNHEY and SVGAGI. The CDR3 region has the DNA TGTGCCAGCGCCGGCGGGGTCATCCAAGAGACCCAGTACTTC. This codes for CASAGGVIQETQYF.

This clone was seen just once. V usage is TRBV15 and J usage is TRBJ1-1; 7 nucleotides match TRBD1. V trimming: 0 bases; J trimming: 1 base; junction bases outside the gene matches: 2. The CDR3 is 15 residues long. Germline CDR1 LNHNV, CDR2 YYDKDF (reference sequence). Here the CDR3 DNA reads TGTGCCACCAGCAGAGATAGGGGGCGGAACACTGAAGCTTTCTTT. This codes for CATSRDRGRNTEAFF.

The rearrangement links TRBV2 to TRBJ2-5, with TRBD2 matching 9 bases. This CDR3 is built from 15 residues. The V gene end was trimmed by 8 bases and the J gene end by 4 bases; junction bases not matched to a gene: 11. Germline loops: CDR1 SNHLY, CDR2 FYNNEI. The CDR3 here is CASRLAGGPGETQYF. Written as DNA, the CDR3 is TGTGCCAGCCGTCTGGCGGGGGGGCCTGGAGAGACCCAGTACTTC.

The gene calls are TRBV15 and TRBJ1-1; TRBD1 matches 10 bases. The CDR3 length is 18 residues. The junction had 10 bases not matched to a gene; V was cut back by 3 bases and J by 0 bases. CDR1 is LNHNV, CDR2 YYDKDF, per germline (reference sequence). CDR3 sequence: CATSRVKGTGALNTEAFF. The CDR3 DNA sequence: TGTGCCACCAGCAGGGTCAAGGGGACAGGGGCTTTGAACACTGAAGCTTTCTTT.

The chain employs TRBV9 and TRBJ2-7, with D possibly TRBD1 on 5 matching bases. Germline loops: CDR1 SGDLS, CDR2 YYNGEE. The CDR3 totals 16 residues. Trimming stripped 0 bases from V and 0 bases from J, with 13 bases between. CDR3 protein: CASSVDAGWPSYEQYF. The CDR3, as DNA: TGTGCCAGCAGCGTAGACGCAGGGTGGCCCTCCTACGAGCAGTACTTC.

J is TRBJ1-2 and V is TRBV7-2, with TRBD1 matching over 9 bases. Germline trimming cut 3 bases from V and 6 bases from J; bases unmatched to any gene: 2. The germline V gene has CDR1 SGHTA and CDR2 FQGNSA. This CDR3 has 13 amino acids. CDR3 loop: CASSFGTGHGYTF. The CDR3 bases are TGTGCCAGCAGCTTTGGGACAGGGCATGGCTACACCTTC.

The V gene is TRBV27, the J gene TRBJ2-1; possibly TRBD2 for D (6 bases). There are 14 residues in the CDR3. Per germline, CDR1 MNHEY and CDR2 SMNVEV (reference sequence). The ends were cut back, 8 bases at V and 9 bases at J, with 20 bases in the middle. CDR3 nucleotides: TGTGCCAGCGGCTTCCGGGAGTCACTGGGTGAGCAGTTCTTC. This gives the protein CASGFRESLGEQFF.

The rearrangement uses TRBV6-1 and TRBJ2-2, with 7 positions matching TRBD1. This CDR3 is built from 14 residues. Unmatched junction bases numbered 5, after V lost 6 bases and J lost 4 bases. Germline lookup yields CDR1 MNHNS and CDR2 SASEGT. The CDR3 region has the DNA TGTGCCAGCAGAATAGACAGGGTCACCGGGGAGCTGTTTTTT. Its protein is CASRIDRVTGELFF.

The rearrangement joins TRBV27 to TRBJ1-3; 9 bases fit TRBD1. Germline trimming cut 4 bases from V and 7 bases from J; bases unmatched to any gene: 11. The CDR3 spans 16 residues. Germline V gene lookup returns CDR1 MNHEY and CDR2 SMNVEV (reference sequence). The CDR3 sequence is CASSSYNRGPLNTIYF. The CDR3 DNA sequence: TGTGCCAGCAGTTCCTACAACAGGGGGCCTTTGAACACCATATATTTT.

The chain carries TRBV6-5 and TRBJ2-7; 8 bases fit TRBD1. This CDR3 is built from 15 residues. Germline lookup yields CDR1 MNHEY and CDR2 SVGAGI. With V trimmed by 3 bases and J by 2 bases, 6 bases remained unmatched. CDR3 amino acids: CASSYTDRGPYEQYF. CDR3 in DNA: TGTGCCAGCAGTTATACCGACAGGGGCCCCTACGAGCAGTACTTC.

As for this clone: This sample includes further DNA sequences coding for the same CDR3. CDR3 in DNA: TGTGCCAGCAGTGCGGGTCGGGTCGGCTCCTACGAGCAGTACTTC. This encodes CASSAGRVGSYEQYF. The chain has TRBV2 and TRBJ2-7; D remains ambiguous. V lost 4 bases, J lost 0 bases, and 13 bases lay in between. Germline loops: CDR1 SNHLY, CDR2 FYNNEI. The CDR3 spans 15 residues.

V is TRBV30 and J is TRBJ2-7; 9 positions match TRBD2. This CDR3 comprises 12 residues. Germline values: CDR1 GTSNPN, CDR2 SVGIG (reference sequence). J was trimmed by 2 bases and V by 4 bases; bases with no gene match: 0. The CDR3 nucleotides read TGTGCCTGGACTAGCGGGGCCTACGAGCAGTACTTC. Amino acid sequence: CAWTSGAYEQYF.

V and J are TRBV4-2 and TRBJ1-3; unclear D gene. The CDR3 has 18 amino acids. Trimming stripped 0 bases from V and 0 bases from J, with 15 bases between. Germline assignment: CDR1 LGHNA and CDR2 YNFKEQ. The CDR3 bases are TGTGCCAGCAGCCAAGATGCGCCATACCTTCACTCTGGAAACACCATATATTTT. The encoded protein is CASSQDAPYLHSGNTIYF.

This chain uses TRBV6-1 with TRBJ1-4; D gene unclear. Trimming removed 8 bases from V and 8 bases from J, with 15 bases in between. The CDR3 length is 13 residues. Germline CDR1 reads MNHNS; CDR2 reads SASEGT. The CDR3 nucleotides read TGTGCCAGCGGGCCAGCGGATCGGGAAAAACTGTTTTTT. Translation gives CASGPADREKLFF.

The chain couples TRBV7-9 to TRBJ2-5, with a tentative D call TRBD2 (5 bases). Near its end, the DNA agrees better with TRBJ2-7, so the J call may be wrong. CDR1 and CDR2 (germline): SEHNR, FQNEAQ (reference sequence). This CDR3 is 14 amino acids long. The CDR3 protein is CASSFYEGGYEQYF. CDR3 nucleotide sequence: TGTGCCAGCAGCTTTTACGAGGGCGGGTACGAGCAGTACTTC.

On this clone: This CDR3 is also generated by other DNA sequences in the sample. V is TRBV5-1 and J is TRBJ1-2; D unclear. The CDR3 covers 12 residues. The ends were cut back, 0 bases at V and 4 bases at J, with 4 bases in the middle. Germline CDR1 SGHRS, CDR2 YFSETQ. In nucleotides, the CDR3 is TGCGCCAGCAGCTTGGACTCCTATGGCTACACCTTC. Translating it yields CASSLDSYGYTF.

The V call is TRBV11-2, the J call TRBJ2-1, with D maybe TRBD2 (6 bases). V dropped 4 bases and J dropped 4 bases, with 20 bases sitting between them. From germline, CDR1 is SGHAT and CDR2 FQNNGV. CDR3 length: 17 residues. This CDR3 is CASSSYGGAGQYNEQFF. The DNA of the CDR3 is TGTGCCAGCAGCTCGTACGGGGGAGCTGGGCAATACAATGAGCAGTTCTTC.

V and J are TRBV27 and TRBJ2-7, with D uncertain. Germline-derived CDR1 and CDR2 are MNHEY and SMNVEV (reference sequence). Trimming took off 5 bases at V and 2 bases at J, with 7 bases between the two ends. This CDR3 contains 12 residues. The CDR3 here is CASSAPTYEQYF. The CDR3, as DNA: TGTGCCAGCAGTGCGCCGACCTACGAGCAGTACTTC.

The chain links TRBV5-1 to TRBJ2-3, with 9 bases that match TRBD2. The CDR3 loop spans 15 amino acids. V trimming: 4 bases; J trimming: 4 bases; junction bases outside the gene matches: 7. Germline assignment: CDR1 SGHRS and CDR2 YFSETQ. The CDR3 sequence: CASSSSGSGADTQYF. Written as DNA, the CDR3 is TGCGCCAGCAGCAGTAGCGGGAGCGGCGCAGATACGCAGTATTTT.

V and J are TRBV5-8 and TRBJ1-3; D is ambiguous. V shed 4 bases and J shed 0 bases, with 17 bases lying between them. The CDR3 is 17 amino acids. Germline lookup yields CDR1 SGHTS and CDR2 YDEGEE. CDR3 nucleotides: TGTGCCAGCAGCAGAGGACTCGCGGGGAGCTCTGGAAACACCATATATTTT. It codes for CASSRGLAGSSGNTIYF.